This T cell receptor (beta chain) was sequenced during a study of CD8+CD57+ T cells in acquired aplastic anemia. Turning to the study itself: Each DNA sample taken from sorted CD4+ and CD8+ cells came to around 2.9 ug on average. Study-level findings and limits: In common between the patients and the controls were approximately 30 CD8+ CDR3 sequences.

Using genomic DNA as the template, TCR beta VDJ and CDR3 profiling was carried out. A single record per CDR3 protein comes from TCRdb applying MiXCR to the reads. The top ten clones hold approximately 12% of a sample with 150,000 to 160,000 distinct CDR3 sequences, roughly 49% of them seen once. In the case of this clonotype: Its antigen is currently unknown.

Per the germline V gene, CDR1 is ENHRY and CDR2 is SYGVKD. Trimming removed 5 bases from V and 8 bases from J; junction bases left unmatched: 8. CDR3 size: 15 residues. CD8+CD57+ cell expansion, shown by flow cytometry, had occurred in the patients selected for sequencing. Severe acquired aplastic anemia was the diagnosis recorded for all patients. Each patient gave a blood sample that was collected before any therapy had been received. Sequencing used sorted CD4+, CD8+, or CD8+CD57+ T cells (not recorded which) from PBMCs. This TCR was recovered from a human donor with aplastic anemia. The chain joins TRBV10-3 to TRBJ1-4; 10 bases match TRBD1. CDR3 sequence: CAISSGDRGYEKLFF. The DNA of the CDR3 is TGTGCCATCAGTAGTGGGGACAGGGGATACGAAAAACTGTTTTTT.